This paragraph covers one T cell receptor (beta chain) sequence. This receptor's antigen is unknown. No much larger clonotype is one base removed from it; base qualities were not supplied. This record comes from a study of blood T cell repertoires in COVID-19 (TCRdb year 2020). About the investigation overall: Samples from collaborators originated in the United States, Italy and Spain and spanned both the acute and convalescent phases of COVID-19. The material from the prospective study consisted of cDNA or gDNA derived from T cells, B-cell-depleted T cells, or PBMCs. The dataset comprised deeply sampled blood TCRbeta repertoires from subjects exposed to, actively infected with, or recovered from COVID-19. The repertoires were released in a freely available public database meant as a resource for research on the immune response to SARS-CoV-2. The samples were drawn from the first 160 participants of the ongoing ImmuneRACE study and from 1,254 subjects provided by 6 global collaborators. The sample metadata nearly always contained a de-identified subject ID, COVID-19 status, age in years and sex. Where available, HLA class I and class II types were obtained from metadata supplied by the sample provider rather than from assay-based typing. Study-wide findings and limitations: The amount of clinical and demographic metadata varied by source and participant and was provided uncurated.

TCRbeta CDR3 regions were amplified from genomic DNA by means of the immunoSEQ Assay, a bias-controlled multiplex PCR. Concerning the study's data processing: Nucleated cell counts per sample were estimated from amplification of reference gene primers within the assay. To quantify the absolute abundance of each unique TCRbeta CDR3 rearrangement, sequence reads were collapsed and filtered. For each sample, productive Simpson clonality was calculated as the square root of Simpson's diversity index across productive rearrangements. Here the immuneACCESS table is served through TCRdb, limited to in-frame sequences with V and J called. Missing clones are a known gap in these copies; in checked studies unresolved V genes cover under half, and the rest lacks a known reason. That table is the source of V, J and clone size, and D and trimming were worked out from the DNA. The sample table shows fewer than 350,000 clones, and approximately 88% are seen once. The ten largest clonotypes hold about 6.1% of the sample.

Enrolling through a virtual design, the prospective study's participants ranged in age from roughly 18 to 100 years and lived across some 22 United States geographic areas. To assign participants to cohorts, the prospective study relied on clinical history that participants themselves reported in a screening survey and a study questionnaire. For ImmuneRACE Cohort 3, a participant was defined as recovered based on two consecutive negative NP/OP PCR tests, clearance by a healthcare professional, or resolution of symptoms. In the prospective study, whole blood, serum and a nasopharyngeal or oropharyngeal swab were collected from each participant by mobile phlebotomists. Over a roughly two-month period, participants in the prospective study had the option of providing additional blood draws and questionnaires. Before DNA extraction, blood samples from the prospective study were shipped at room temperature or frozen.

From the cysteine up to the phenylalanine, the CDR3 has a length of 15 residues. This entry keeps only the CDR3 DNA: 45 bases, framed from base 1. V lost 4 bases and J lost 7 bases, and the count of bases not matched to a germline gene is 8. CDR1 and CDR2, looked up from the germline V gene, are SGHAT and FQNNGV. Specimen: PBMCs or T cells enriched from blood (not recorded which). This sequence originates from a woman between 35 and 50 years old who had recovered from COVID-19. Rearrangement joined TRBV11-2 to TRBJ1-4; 8 nucleotides in the junction match TRBD1. Read as DNA, the sequence is TGTGCCAGCAGCTCGACAGGGGTTCTCGGTGAAAAACTGTTTTTT. Its amino acids are CASSSTGVLGEKLFF.